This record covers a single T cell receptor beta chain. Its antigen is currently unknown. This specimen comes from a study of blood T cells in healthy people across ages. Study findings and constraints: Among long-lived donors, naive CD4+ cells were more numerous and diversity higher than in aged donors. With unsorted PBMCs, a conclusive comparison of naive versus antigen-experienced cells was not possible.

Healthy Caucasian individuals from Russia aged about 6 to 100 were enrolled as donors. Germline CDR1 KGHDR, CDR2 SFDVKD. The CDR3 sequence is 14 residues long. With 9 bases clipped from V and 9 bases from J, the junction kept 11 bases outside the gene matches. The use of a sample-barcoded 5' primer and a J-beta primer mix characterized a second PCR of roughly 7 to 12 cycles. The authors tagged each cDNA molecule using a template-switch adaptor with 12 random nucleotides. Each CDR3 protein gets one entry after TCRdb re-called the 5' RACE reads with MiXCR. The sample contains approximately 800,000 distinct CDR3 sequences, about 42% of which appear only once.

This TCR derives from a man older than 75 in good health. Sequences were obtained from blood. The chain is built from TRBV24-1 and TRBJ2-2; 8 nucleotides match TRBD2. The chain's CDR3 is CATRAGVRVRELFF. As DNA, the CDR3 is TGTGCCACCCGAGCGGGAGTAAGGGTCAGGGAGCTGTTTTTT.